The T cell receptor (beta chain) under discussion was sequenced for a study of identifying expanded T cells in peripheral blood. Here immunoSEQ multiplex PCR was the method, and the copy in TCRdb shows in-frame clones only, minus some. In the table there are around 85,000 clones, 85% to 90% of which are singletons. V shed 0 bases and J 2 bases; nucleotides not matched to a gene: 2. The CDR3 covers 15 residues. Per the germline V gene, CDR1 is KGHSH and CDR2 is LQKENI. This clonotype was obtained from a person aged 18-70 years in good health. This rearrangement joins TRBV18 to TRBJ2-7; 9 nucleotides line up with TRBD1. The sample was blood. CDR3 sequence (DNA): TGTGCCAGCTCACCACCTGGGACAGGGCCCTACGAGCAGTACTTC. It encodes CASSPPGTGPYEQYF.